This T cell receptor beta chain originates from a study of cytomegalovirus exposure and HLA in healthy donors. CDR1 MNHNS and CDR2 SASEGT come from the germline V gene. The CDR3 spans 15 residues. Trimming pared 0 bases from V and 7 bases from J, leaving 15 bases between. Overall study findings and caveats: Reported results showed that the classifier diagnosed cytomegalovirus status with high specificity and sensitivity.

The PCR had 60 Vbeta and 13 Jbeta primers. Clones were read by immunoSEQ multiplex PCR, and TCRdb kept only the in-frame ones, dropping some. The table includes 95,000 to 130,000 clones, around 86% detected once. This clone occurred once. Its antigen is as yet unknown. This TCR was recovered from a woman aged 25 to 39 in good health and CMV-seronegative. The chain links TRBV6-1 to TRBJ1-1; D possibly corresponds to TRBD1 (5 bases). The sample taken for sequencing was PBMCs. The CDR3 spells CASSEASAGKVEAFF. The CDR3 DNA is TGTGCCAGCAGTGAAGCGTCAGCAGGGAAAGTTGAAGCTTTCTTT.